The clone carrying this T cell receptor (beta chain) was recorded once. This sample is part of a study of T cell clonotyping in hematopoietic cell transplantation. Study-level information: Recipients' pretransplant samples followed cytoreduction.

Trimming took off 7 bases at V and 4 bases at J, with 12 bases between the two ends. The CDR3 is 13 residues long. From germline, CDR1 is SGHDT and CDR2 YYEEEE. Noted time point: recipient sample about 28 days before transplant, after cytoreduction. Sequencing was performed with immunoSEQ multiplex PCR; in TCRdb, only in-frame clones are kept and a portion is missing. The repertoire holds 35,000 to 45,000 clones, with roughly 94% as singletons. V and J are TRBV5-6 and TRBJ1-5, with a tentative D call TRBD1 (6 bases). Sequenced here: peripheral blood mononuclear cells, sampled before stem cell transplant. The sequence was obtained from a man aged 35 to 55 with chronic myeloid leukemia. Some clones in this sample may be carry-over from other donors' samples. The CDR3 loop is CASALGGNQPQHF. The CDR3 region has the DNA TGTGCCAGCGCCTTAGGGGGAAATCAGCCCCAGCATTTT.